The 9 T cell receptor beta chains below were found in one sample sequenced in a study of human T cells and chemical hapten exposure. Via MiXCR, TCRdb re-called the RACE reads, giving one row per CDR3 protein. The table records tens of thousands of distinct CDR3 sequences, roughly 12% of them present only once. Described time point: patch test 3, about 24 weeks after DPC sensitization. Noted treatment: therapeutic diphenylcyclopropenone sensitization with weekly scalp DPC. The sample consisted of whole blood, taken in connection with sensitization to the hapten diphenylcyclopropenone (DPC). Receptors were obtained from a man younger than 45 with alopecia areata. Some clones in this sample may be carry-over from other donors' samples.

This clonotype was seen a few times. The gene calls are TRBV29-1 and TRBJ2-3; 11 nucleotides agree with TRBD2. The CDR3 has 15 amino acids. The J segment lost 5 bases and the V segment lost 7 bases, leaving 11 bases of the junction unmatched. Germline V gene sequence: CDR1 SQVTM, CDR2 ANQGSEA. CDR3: CSGRRLAGGGDTQYF. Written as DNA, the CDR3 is TGCAGCGGGAGACGGCTAGCGGGGGGCGGAGATACGCAGTATTTT.

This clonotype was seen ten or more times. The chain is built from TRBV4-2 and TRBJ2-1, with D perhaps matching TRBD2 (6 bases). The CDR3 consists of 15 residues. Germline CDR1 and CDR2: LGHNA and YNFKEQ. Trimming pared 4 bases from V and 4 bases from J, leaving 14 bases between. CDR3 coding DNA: TGTGCCAGCAGCCCGTATACCGGGACTTACAATGAGCAGTTCTTC. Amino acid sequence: CASSPYTGTYNEQFF.

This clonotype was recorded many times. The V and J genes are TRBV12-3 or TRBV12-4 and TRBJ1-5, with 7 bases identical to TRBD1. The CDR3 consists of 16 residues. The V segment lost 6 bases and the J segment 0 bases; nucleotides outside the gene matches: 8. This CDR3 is CASSQTGPPSNQPQHF. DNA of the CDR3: TGTGCCAGCAGCCAGACAGGGCCCCCTAGCAATCAGCCCCAGCATTTT.

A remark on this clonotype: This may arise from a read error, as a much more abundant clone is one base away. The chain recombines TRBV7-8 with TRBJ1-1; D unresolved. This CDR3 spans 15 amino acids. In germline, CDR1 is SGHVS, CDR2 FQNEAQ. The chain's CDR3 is CAGSASDDYDTEAFF. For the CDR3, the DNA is TGTGCCGGCAGCGCTAGTGACGATTACGACACTGAAGCTTTCTTT.

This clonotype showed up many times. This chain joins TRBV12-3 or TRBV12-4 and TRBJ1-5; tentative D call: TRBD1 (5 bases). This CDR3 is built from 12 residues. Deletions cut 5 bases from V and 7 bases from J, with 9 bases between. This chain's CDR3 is CASSRGSQPQHF. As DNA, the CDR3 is TGTGCCAGCAGTAGGGGTTCCCAGCCCCAGCATTTT.

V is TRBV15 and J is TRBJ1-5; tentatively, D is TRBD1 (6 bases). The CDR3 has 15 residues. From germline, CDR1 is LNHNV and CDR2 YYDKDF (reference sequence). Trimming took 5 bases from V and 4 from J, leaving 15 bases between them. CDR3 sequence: CATSRRTAENQPQHF. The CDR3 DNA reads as TGTGCCACCAGCCGTAGGACAGCTGAGAATCAGCCCCAGCATTTT.

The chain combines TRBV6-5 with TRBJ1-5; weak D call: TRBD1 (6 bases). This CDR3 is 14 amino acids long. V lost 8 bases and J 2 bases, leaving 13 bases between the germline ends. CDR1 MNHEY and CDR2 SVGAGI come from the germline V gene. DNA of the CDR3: TGTGCCAGCCGGGACACGGGAGGCAATCAGCCCCAGCATTTT. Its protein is CASRDTGGNQPQHF.

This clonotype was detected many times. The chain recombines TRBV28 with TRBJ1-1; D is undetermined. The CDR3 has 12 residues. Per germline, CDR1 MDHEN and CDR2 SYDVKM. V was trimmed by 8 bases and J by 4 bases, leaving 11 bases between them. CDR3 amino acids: CASGPRGTEAFF. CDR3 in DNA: TGTGCCAGCGGACCCCGAGGCACTGAAGCTTTCTTT.

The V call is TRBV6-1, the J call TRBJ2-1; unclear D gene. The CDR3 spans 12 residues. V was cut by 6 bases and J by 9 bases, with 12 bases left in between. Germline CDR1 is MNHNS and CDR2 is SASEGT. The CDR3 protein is CASRTQVGEQFF. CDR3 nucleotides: TGTGCCAGCAGAACCCAGGTTGGTGAGCAGTTCTTC.